The 24 T cell receptor beta chains below all came from one sample that was sequenced in a study of OX40 agonist ivuxolimab in advanced cancers. Using immunoSEQ multiplex PCR, the repertoire was profiled, and TCRdb retains in-frame clones only, with some absent. The data hold around 80,000 clones, with more than 70% observed a single time. The input for sequencing was CD4+ or CD8+ T cells sorted from blood, taken in a trial of the OX40 agonist ivuxolimab. These receptors all stem from an adult with an advanced solid tumor such as melanoma, head and neck, liver or kidney cancer.

This chain joins TRBV5-1 and TRBJ2-5, with TRBD2 identical over 11 bases. Trimming cost V 0 bases and J 4 bases; bases outside gene matches: 14. This CDR3 comprises 19 residues. The germline CDR1 and CDR2 sequences are SGHRS and YFSETQ. CDR3 in DNA: TGCGCCAGCAGCTTGGGGCTGGCCTTAGCGGGGGGGACCCGAGAGACCCAGTACTTC. Protein sequence: CASSLGLALAGGTRETQYF.

V usage is TRBV5-8 and J usage is TRBJ1-3, with a tentative D call TRBD1 (6 bases). The CDR3 loop spans 16 amino acids. Germline assignment: CDR1 SGHTS and CDR2 YDEGEE. V shed 0 bases and J shed 2 bases, with 12 bases lying between them. The CDR3 sequence: CASSLGVGATGNTIYF. The CDR3 DNA reads as TGTGCCAGCAGCTTGGGTGTGGGGGCTACTGGAAACACCATATATTTT.

The chain carries TRBV30 and TRBJ1-6; a weak D match, TRBD1 (6 bases). Germline V CDR1 and CDR2: GTSNPN, SVGIG (reference sequence). Trimming shortened V by 5 bases and J by 6 bases, and 11 bases separated the two germline ends. CDR3 size: 13 residues. This CDR3 is CAWATGLNSPLHF. The CDR3 DNA reads TGTGCCTGGGCGACAGGCCTTAATTCACCCCTCCACTTT.

V is TRBV27 and J is TRBJ1-2; TRBD1 aligns across 9 bases. CDR1 and CDR2 from the germline V gene are MNHEY and SMNVEV (reference sequence). V shed 5 bases and J 3 bases; nucleotides not matched to a gene: 7. The CDR3 length is 15 residues. The CDR3 is CASSPGGQGYYGYTF. In DNA form, the CDR3 reads TGTGCCAGCAGTCCCGGAGGACAGGGGTACTATGGCTACACCTTC.

This chain connects TRBV7-2 to TRBJ1-3; D gene ambiguous. V dropped 1 base and J dropped 0 bases, with 7 bases sitting between them. The CDR3 loop spans 15 amino acids. Looked up from germline, CDR1 is SGHTA and CDR2 is FQGNSA. CDR3 bases: TGTGCCAGCAGCTTAGACGGAGCCTCTGGAAACACCATATATTTT. Protein: CASSLDGASGNTIYF.

This clone was found a few times. The chain joins TRBV6-1 to TRBJ1-2, with 9 bases identical to TRBD1. V lost 6 bases to trimming and J lost 0 bases; unmatched junction nucleotides: 5. From germline, CDR1 is MNHNS and CDR2 SASEGT. The CDR3 is 15 amino acids. The DNA of the CDR3 is TGTGCCAGCAGGGACAGGGGAATTTCTAACTATGGCTACACCTTC. This translates into CASRDRGISNYGYTF.

V usage is TRBV6-6 and J usage is TRBJ1-4; no definite D call. The V gene's germline CDR1 is MNHNY and CDR2 SVGAGI (reference sequence). V was pared by 0 bases and J by 8 bases, with 4 bases between. The CDR3 runs to 12 residues. CDR3 coding DNA: TGTGCCAGCAGTTACTCCCAGGAAAAACTGTTTTTT. Its translation: CASSYSQEKLFF.

The V gene is TRBV4-3, the J gene TRBJ2-7, with TRBD1 identical over 7 bases. CDR1 and CDR2 from the germline V gene are LGHNA and YSLEER. The CDR3 covers 14 residues. The ends lost 0 bases at V and 7 bases at J; junction bases unmatched: 6. The CDR3 coding sequence is TGCGCCAGCAGCCAAGAAGTTCGCAGGGGGGAGCAGTACTTC. The encoded protein is CASSQEVRRGEQYF.

J is TRBJ2-2 and V is TRBV5-1, with 8 bases identical to TRBD2. This CDR3 spans 15 amino acids. Germline loops: CDR1 SGHRS, CDR2 YFSETQ. The V segment lost 0 bases and the J segment 6 bases; nucleotides outside the gene matches: 4. The CDR3 spells CASSLAAGVPGELFF. In nucleotides, the CDR3 is TGCGCCAGCAGCTTGGCAGCGGGAGTCCCCGGGGAGCTGTTTTTT.

V is TRBV28 and J is TRBJ2-3; TRBD2 aligns across 11 bases. In germline, CDR1 is MDHEN, CDR2 SYDVKM. With 5 bases clipped from V and 2 bases from J, the junction kept 9 bases outside the gene matches. The CDR3 contains 17 residues. CDR3 in amino acids: CASSASTSGGPTDTQYF. DNA of the CDR3: TGTGCCAGCAGTGCCTCCACTAGCGGGGGCCCCACAGATACGCAGTATTTT.

V and J are TRBV9 and TRBJ1-1, with TRBD1 matching 9 bases. Germline loops: CDR1 SGDLS, CDR2 YYNGEE. The CDR3 spans 17 residues. With V trimmed by 3 bases and J by 5 bases, 14 bases remained unmatched. CDR3 DNA: TGTGCCAGCAGCGAGAGATGGGGACAGGGAAGGGAGACTGAAGCTTTCTTT. Protein product: CASSERWGQGRETEAFF. Full variable domain (remainder filled in from reference TRBV9 and TRBJ1-1): DSGVTQTPKHLITATGQRVTLRCSPRSGDLSVYWYQQSLDQGLQFLIQYYNGEERAKGNILERFSAQQFPDLHSELNLSSLELGDSALYFCASSERWGQGRETEAFFGQGTRLTVV.

The chain employs TRBV11-2 and TRBJ2-2; 8 bases line up with TRBD2. Germline values: CDR1 SGHAT, CDR2 FQNNGV. V shed 5 bases and J 2 bases; nucleotides not matched to a gene: 7. The CDR3 has 16 residues. The CDR3 sequence is CASSTLAGTNTGELFF. CDR3 bases: TGTGCCAGCAGCACATTAGCGGGAACCAACACCGGGGAGCTGTTTTTT.

The gene calls are TRBV5-1 and TRBJ2-3; TRBD2 agrees at 12 bases. Germline assignment: CDR1 SGHRS and CDR2 YFSETQ. The CDR3 length is 16 residues. The V gene end was trimmed by 4 bases and the J gene end by 1 base; junction bases not matched to a gene: 4. The CDR3 DNA is TGCGCCAGCAGCCCGAGACTAGCGGGGGGCACAGATACGCAGTATTTT. Translation gives CASSPRLAGGTDTQYF. Full variable domain (remainder filled in from reference TRBV5-1 and TRBJ2-3): KAGVTQTPRYLIKTRGQQVTLSCSPISGHRSVSWYQQTPGQGLQFLFEYFSETQRNKGNFPGRFSGRQFSNSRSEMNVSTLELGDSALYLCASSPRLAGGTDTQYFGPGTRLTVL.

The V and J genes are TRBV7-2 and TRBJ2-1; D possibly corresponds to TRBD2 (5 bases). This CDR3 has 13 residues. The germline V gene encodes CDR1 SGHTA and CDR2 FQGNSA. The V gene lost 4 bases and the J gene lost 10 bases, with 14 bases spanning the gap. CDR3 residues: CASSSDQRKEQFF. Here the CDR3 DNA reads TGTGCCAGCAGCTCGGACCAGCGGAAGGAGCAGTTCTTC.

A single count supports this clone. V usage is TRBV4-1 and J usage is TRBJ2-3; no reliable D call. Germline assignment: CDR1 MGHRA and CDR2 YSYEKL. The CDR3 has 15 amino acids. Trimming took off 0 bases at V and 3 bases at J, with 10 bases between the two ends. For the CDR3, the DNA is TGCGCCAGCAGCCAAGATCCCCTGGGAACAGATACGCAGTATTTT. The encoded protein is CASSQDPLGTDTQYF.

The CDR3 reads CASSRDRKETQYF. CDR3 nucleotide sequence: TGTGCCAGCAGTCGGGACAGGAAAGAGACCCAGTACTTC. This chain joins TRBV7-2 and TRBJ2-5, with 8 bases fitting TRBD1. The J segment lost 3 bases and the V segment lost 6 bases, leaving 3 bases of the junction unmatched. This CDR3 is 13 amino acids long. Germline CDR1 and CDR2: SGHTA and FQGNSA.

Sample share makes this clone medium-sized. J is TRBJ1-1 and V is TRBV27; the D gene is possibly TRBD1 (5 bases). This CDR3 contains 15 residues. Trimming took off 0 bases at V and 5 bases at J, with 13 bases between the two ends. CDR1 MNHEY and CDR2 SMNVEV come from the germline V gene (reference sequence). CDR3: CASSLSGTLGTEAFF. In DNA form, the CDR3 reads TGTGCCAGCAGTTTATCCGGGACGCTCGGGACTGAAGCTTTCTTT.

The V gene is TRBV4-1, the J gene TRBJ2-3, with no clear D. The V and J ends lost 0 bases and 1 base respectively, with 8 bases between them. Germline values: CDR1 MGHRA, CDR2 YSYEKL. The CDR3 is made up of 15 amino acids. In DNA form, the CDR3 reads TGCGCCAGCAGCCAAGATTCTAGGGGCACAGATACGCAGTATTTT. Its protein is CASSQDSRGTDTQYF.

The chain links TRBV5-1 to TRBJ2-1; 7 bases align to TRBD2. Trimming at V came to 2 bases and at J to 3 bases, leaving 2 bases not matched to a gene. This CDR3 region has 14 residues. Germline CDR1 is SGHRS and CDR2 is YFSETQ. CDR3 region: CASSFPSGYNEQFF. The CDR3 DNA follows: TGCGCCAGCAGCTTTCCTAGCGGCTACAATGAGCAGTTCTTC.

This sequence joins TRBV20-1 and TRBJ2-3, with D hard to call. This CDR3 has 11 residues. The germline CDR1 and CDR2 sequences are DFQATT and SNEGSKA (reference sequence). V lost 6 bases to trimming and J lost 7 bases, with 11 bases between them. The CDR3 DNA is TGCAGTGCCCACTCCTCGAATACGCAGTATTTT. As protein: CSAHSSNTQYF.

The chain employs TRBV13 and TRBJ1-1; 7 bases map to TRBD1. This CDR3 has 20 residues. The V and J ends lost 4 bases and 0 bases, in that order; junction bases with no gene match: 20. Per germline, CDR1 PRHDT and CDR2 FYEKMQ (reference sequence). The CDR3, as DNA: TGTGCCAGCAGCTCTTCCCTTAACCGTTATCGGACAGGTATGAACACTGAAGCTTTCTTT. Encoded protein: CASSSSLNRYRTGMNTEAFF.

The chain has TRBV5-1 and TRBJ1-1; 7 bases align to TRBD1. The germline CDR1 and CDR2 sequences are SGHRS and YFSETQ. This CDR3 is built from 14 residues. Trimming took 7 bases from V and 2 from J; bases not matched to a gene: 8. CDR3 residues: CASVEGALNTEAFF. CDR3 nucleotides: TGCGCCAGCGTAGAGGGGGCTCTAAACACTGAAGCTTTCTTT.

V and J are TRBV7-2 and TRBJ2-3, with D possibly being TRBD1 (5 bases). The CDR3 has 16 amino acids. The germline V and J ends were trimmed by 2 bases and 1 base, with 13 bases remaining between them. Germline-derived CDR1 and CDR2 are SGHTA and FQGNSA. The CDR3 DNA follows: TGTGCCAGCAGCTTATGGGGCAGGGCCGGCACAGATACGCAGTATTTT. As protein: CASSLWGRAGTDTQYF.

The chain couples TRBV18 to TRBJ2-3, with D uncertain. From germline, CDR1 is KGHSH and CDR2 LQKENI. This CDR3 comprises 16 residues. With 4 bases removed from V and 5 bases from J, the gap between germline ends came to 19 bases. CDR3: CASSRELPAVGDTQYF. The CDR3 DNA reads as TGTGCCAGCTCACGGGAATTGCCTGCCGTAGGAGATACGCAGTATTTT.